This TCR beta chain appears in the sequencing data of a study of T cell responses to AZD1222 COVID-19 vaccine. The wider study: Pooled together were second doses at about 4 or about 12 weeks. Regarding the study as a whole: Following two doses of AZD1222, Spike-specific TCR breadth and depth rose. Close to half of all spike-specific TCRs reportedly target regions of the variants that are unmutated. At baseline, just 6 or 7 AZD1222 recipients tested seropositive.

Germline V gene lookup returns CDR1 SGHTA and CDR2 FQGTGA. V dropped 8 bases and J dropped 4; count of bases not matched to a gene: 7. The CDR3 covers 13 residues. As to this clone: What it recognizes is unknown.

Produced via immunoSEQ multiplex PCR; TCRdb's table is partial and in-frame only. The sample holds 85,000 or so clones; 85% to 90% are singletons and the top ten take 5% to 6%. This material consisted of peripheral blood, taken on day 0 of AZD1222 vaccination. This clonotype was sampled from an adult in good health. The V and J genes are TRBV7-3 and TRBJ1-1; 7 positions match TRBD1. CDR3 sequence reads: CASGKQGFTEAFF. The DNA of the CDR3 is TGTGCCAGCGGAAAACAGGGGTTCACTGAAGCTTTCTTT.